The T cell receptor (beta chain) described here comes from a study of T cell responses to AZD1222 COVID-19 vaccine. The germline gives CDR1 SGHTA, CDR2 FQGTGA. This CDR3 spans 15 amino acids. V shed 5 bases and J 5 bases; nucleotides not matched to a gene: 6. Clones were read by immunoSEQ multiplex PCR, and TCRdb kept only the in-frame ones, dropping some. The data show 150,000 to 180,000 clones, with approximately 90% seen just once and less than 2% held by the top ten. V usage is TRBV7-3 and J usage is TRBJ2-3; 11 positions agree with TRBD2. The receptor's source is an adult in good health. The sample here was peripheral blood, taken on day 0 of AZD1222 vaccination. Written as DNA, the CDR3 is TGTGCCAGCAGCCATAGCGGGAGGGCCCAAGATACGCAGTATTTT. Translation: CASSHSGRAQDTQYF.